Following are 15 T cell receptor beta chains from one sample sequenced in a study of blood T cell repertoires in COVID-19. Profiled with immunoSEQ multiplex PCR; TCRdb holds only in-frame clones, not every one. This sample has 90,000 to 120,000 clones; about 85% occur once, and the top ten carry more than 3.5%. Sequencing was done on a sample of peripheral blood. The receptors derive from a woman in her 70s with acute or convalescent COVID-19.

The rearrangement joins TRBV30 to TRBJ2-3; 9 nucleotides align to TRBD1. Per germline, CDR1 GTSNPN and CDR2 SVGIG (reference sequence). CDR3 length: 13 residues. J gave up 3 bases and V 4 bases, and 2 bases lay outside the gene matches. This CDR3 is CAWKGQGTDTQYF. CDR3 bases: TGTGCCTGGAAAGGACAGGGGACAGATACGCAGTATTTT.

This clone was found many times. The chain is built from TRBV7-2 and TRBJ1-6; D is unclear. Germline CDR1 reads SGHTA; CDR2 reads FQGNSA. The CDR3 is 13 residues long. Trimming shortened V by 1 base and J by 11 bases, and 9 bases separated the two germline ends. The CDR3 reads CASSLETGTPLHF. CDR3 bases: TGTGCCAGCAGCTTAGAAACGGGGACACCCCTCCACTTT. Combining the CDR3 with reference TRBV7-2 and TRBJ1-6 gives the whole variable domain GAGVSQSPSNKVTEKGKDVELRCDPISGHTALYWYRQSLGQGLEFLIYFQGNSAPDKSGLPSDRFSAERTGGSVSTLTIQRTQQEDSAVYLCASSLETGTPLHFGNGTRLTVT.

V gene TRBV5-1 combines with J gene TRBJ2-5; D is possibly TRBD1 (6 bases). V was shortened by 3 bases and J by 5 bases, with 14 bases between the two germline ends. CDR1 and CDR2 (germline): SGHRS, YFSETQ. This CDR3 is 14 amino acids long. In DNA, the CDR3 is TGCGCCAGCAGCTCGGCGACAGGCTCGGAGACCCAGTACTTC. Encoded protein: CASSSATGSETQYF. The variable domain in full, completed from reference TRBV5-1 and TRBJ2-5, reads KAGVTQTPRYLIKTRGQQVTLSCSPISGHRSVSWYQQTPGQGLQFLFEYFSETQRNKGNFPGRFSGRQFSNSRSEMNVSTLELGDSALYLCASSSATGSETQYFGPGTRLLVL.

The V call is TRBV10-1, the J call TRBJ2-4, with a weak D call TRBD1 (6 bases). The germline V and J ends were trimmed by 8 bases and 0 bases, with 14 bases remaining between them. The CDR3 contains 15 residues. Looked up from germline, CDR1 is WNHNN and CDR2 is SYGVQD (reference sequence). This chain's CDR3 is CASYPGQRAKNIQYF. CDR3 bases: TGCGCCAGCTATCCGGGACAAAGAGCCAAAAACATTCAGTACTTC.

V and J are TRBV6-1 and TRBJ2-7, with D possibly being TRBD2 (6 bases). Trimming shortened V by 3 bases and J by 3 bases, and 12 bases separated the two germline ends. The CDR3 is made up of 14 amino acids. Germline CDR1 and CDR2: MNHNS and SASEGT. As DNA, the CDR3 is TGTGCCAGCAGTGAGGGGGGACGGAACTACGAGCAGTACTTC. It is translated as CASSEGGRNYEQYF.

This clone was counted a single time. This chain connects TRBV10-3 to TRBJ1-5; 8 positions match TRBD1. With V trimmed by 4 bases and J by 6 bases, 2 bases remained unmatched. Germline V CDR1 and CDR2: ENHRY, SYGVKD. The CDR3 runs 13 residues. As DNA, the CDR3 is TGTGCCATCAGTGGGGACAGGACTCAGCCCCAGCATTTT. Amino acid sequence: CAISGDRTQPQHF.

The V call is TRBV4-3, the J call TRBJ2-3; TRBD1 matches at 8 bases. Trimming removed 0 bases from V and 4 bases from J; junction bases left unmatched: 3. Germline CDR1 LGHNA, CDR2 YSLEER. The CDR3 spans 15 residues. As DNA, the CDR3 is TGCGCCAGCAGCCAAGACAGGGGGCAGGCAGATACGCAGTATTTT. It translates to CASSQDRGQADTQYF.

This chain uses TRBV2 with TRBJ2-1, with D tentatively TRBD2 (5 bases). Germline V lookup: CDR1 SNHLY, CDR2 FYNNEI. V shed 3 bases and J shed 4 bases, with 13 bases lying between them. The CDR3 is 15 residues long. The CDR3 nucleotides read TGTGCCAGCAGTGAGGGTCTAGCACGTTACAATGAGCAGTTCTTC. Translation: CASSEGLARYNEQFF.

The chain joins TRBV3-1 (or the pseudogene TRBV3-2) to TRBJ1-2; D is undetermined. Looked up from germline, CDR1 is LGHDT and CDR2 is YNNKEL (reference sequence). This CDR3 region has 12 residues. Trimming removed 1 base from V and 7 bases from J, with 7 bases in between. The CDR3 loop is CASSQGSGGYTF. Here the CDR3 DNA reads TGTGCCAGCAGCCAAGGGTCGGGTGGCTACACCTTC.

V gene TRBV30 combines with J gene TRBJ1-2, with no clear D. The V and J ends lost 0 bases and 4 bases respectively, with 12 bases between them. Germline CDR1 and CDR2: GTSNPN and SVGIG (reference sequence). This CDR3 is 14 amino acids long. The CDR3 reads CAWSVGRAGYGYTF. The CDR3 DNA sequence: TGTGCCTGGAGTGTTGGGAGGGCCGGCTATGGCTACACCTTC. Full variable domain (rest looked up from reference TRBV30 and TRBJ1-2): SQTIHQWPATLVQPVGSPLSLECTVEGTSNPNLYWYRQAAGRGLQLLFYSVGIGQISSEVPQNLSASRPQDRQFILSSKKLLLSDSGFYLCAWSVGRAGYGYTFGSGTRLTVV.

The V and J genes are TRBV4-1 and TRBJ2-5; 9 bases are shared with TRBD2. Trimming took 4 bases from V and 3 from J; bases not matched to a gene: 9. The CDR3 spans 16 residues. Germline V lookup: CDR1 MGHRA, CDR2 YSYEKL. The CDR3 coding sequence is TGCGCCAGCAGCCGTTCTCGTTTAGCGGGAGAAGAGACCCAGTACTTC. Protein product: CASSRSRLAGEETQYF.

This rearrangement joins TRBV28 to TRBJ2-7; weak D call: TRBD2 (6 bases). The CDR3 spans 14 residues. V lost 6 bases and J 0 bases, leaving 12 bases between the germline ends. Per germline, CDR1 MDHEN and CDR2 SYDVKM. CDR3 amino acids: CASSMAGSSYEQYF. As DNA, the CDR3 is TGTGCCAGCAGCATGGCCGGGAGCTCCTACGAGCAGTACTTC.

V and J are TRBV24-1 and TRBJ2-5, with 8 bases fitting TRBD1. Looked up from germline, CDR1 is KGHDR and CDR2 is SFDVKD. J was trimmed by 2 bases and V by 10 bases; bases with no gene match: 8. The CDR3 is 14 residues long. CDR3 sequence: CATTTGGPQETQYF. In nucleotides, the CDR3 is TGTGCCACAACAACAGGGGGTCCTCAAGAGACCCAGTACTTC.

The rearrangement uses TRBV28 and TRBJ2-2; no clear D. The V gene lost 6 bases and the J gene lost 4 bases, with 9 bases spanning the gap. Germline V gene sequence: CDR1 MDHEN, CDR2 SYDVKM. The CDR3 runs to 13 residues. Here the CDR3 reads CASRRPSTGELFF. The CDR3, as DNA: TGTGCCAGCAGGCGCCCGAGCACCGGGGAGCTGTTTTTT. The complete variable domain, with remaining parts taken from reference TRBV28 and TRBJ2-2, reads DVKVTQSSRYLVKRTGEKVFLECVQDMDHENMFWYRQDPGLGLRLIYFSYDVKMKEKGDIPEGYSVSREKKERFSLILESASTNQTSMYLCASRRPSTGELFFGEGSRLTVL.

The chain couples TRBV3-1 (or the pseudogene TRBV3-2) to TRBJ2-6; 8 nucleotides line up with TRBD1. V lost 3 bases and J lost 1; bases outside the gene matches: 8. The germline CDR1 and CDR2 sequences are LGHDT and YNNKEL (reference sequence). The CDR3 contains 18 residues. CDR3 DNA sequence: TGTGCCAGCAGCCACCATCGGGACAGGCTTTCTGGGGCCAACGTCCTGACTTTC. Its protein is CASSHHRDRLSGANVLTF.